This passage covers 22 T cell receptor beta chains from one sample sequenced in a study of PD-L1 blockade in urothelial cancer. Data came from immunoSEQ multiplex PCR; TCRdb stores just in-frame clones and leaves some out. The profile covers tens of thousands of clones, with roughly 85% appearing a single time and 1.5% to 2% taken by the ten largest. Time point denoted: peripheral blood 6 weeks after treatment start. The sample consisted of PBMCs, taken around atezolizumab (anti-PD-L1) treatment. These receptors all stem from a man between 65 and 85 years old with urothelial cancer.

The CDR3 nucleotides are TGTGCCAGCAGTCGCGCCGGTCAGACATTCGGCTCTGGAAACACCATATATTTT. It yields the protein CASSRAGQTFGSGNTIYF. The chain combines TRBV7-2 with TRBJ1-3; D gene uncertain. V gave up 6 bases and J gave up 0 bases, with 21 bases separating them. The CDR3 contains 18 residues. Germline V gives CDR1 SGHTA, CDR2 FQGNSA.

This sequence joins TRBV11-2 and TRBJ2-7; possible D gene TRBD2, 6 bases. Germline V gene sequence: CDR1 SGHAT, CDR2 FQNNGV. V shed 0 bases and J shed 2 bases, with 8 bases lying between them. The CDR3 contains 14 residues. For the CDR3, the DNA is TGTGCCAGCAGCTTAGAGGGGGGAGCCTACGAGCAGTACTTC. This sequence encodes CASSLEGGAYEQYF.

The rearrangement links TRBV19 to TRBJ1-1; D not resolved. This CDR3 is built from 16 residues. Germline V gene sequence: CDR1 LNHDA, CDR2 SQIVND (reference sequence). Trimming shortened V by 2 bases and J by 7 bases, and 20 bases separated the two germline ends. The CDR3 DNA reads as TGTGCCAGTAGTATAATACTCGGCAGTATGAGGGTTGAAGCTTTCTTT. Its translation: CASSIILGSMRVEAFF.

V usage is TRBV2 and J usage is TRBJ1-5, with 7 positions matching TRBD1. From germline, CDR1 is SNHLY and CDR2 FYNNEI. This CDR3 comprises 13 residues. The CDR3 DNA is TGTGCGTCCGGGACAGTTAGCAATCAGCCCCAGCATTTT. This translates into CASGTVSNQPQHF.

The gene calls are TRBV7-9 and TRBJ2-3; tentatively, D is TRBD2 (6 bases). V was shortened by 7 bases and J by 1 base, with 9 bases between the two germline ends. CDR3 length equals 13 residues. Germline assignment: CDR1 SEHNR and CDR2 FQNEAQ (reference sequence). In nucleotides, the CDR3 is TGTGCCAGCACCGCTAGCGGCACAGATACGCAGTATTTT. Residues: CASTASGTDTQYF.

The chain couples TRBV7-2 to TRBJ2-7, with TRBD2 matching 9 bases. This CDR3 is 14 amino acids long. Germline CDR1 reads SGHTA; CDR2 reads FQGNSA. V lost 1 base to trimming and J lost 3 bases; unmatched junction nucleotides: 1. In DNA form, the CDR3 reads TGTGCCAGCAGCTTAGAACTAGCGGGCTACGAGCAGTACTTC. This translates into CASSLELAGYEQYF.

This sequence joins TRBV9 and TRBJ2-7, with D possibly TRBD2 on 6 matching bases. The CDR3 contains 15 residues. The germline V gene encodes CDR1 SGDLS and CDR2 YYNGEE. Trimming left V 0 bases short and J 2 bases short, with 12 bases between. The CDR3 loop reads CASSVEDGGTYEQYF. The CDR3 nucleotides read TGTGCCAGCAGCGTAGAAGATGGCGGGACCTACGAGCAGTACTTC.

The chain is built from TRBV5-1 and TRBJ2-5; D not certain. The DNA matches TRBJ2-7 better at its end, which makes the J call doubtful. CDR3 length: 16 residues. CDR1 SGHRS and CDR2 YFSETQ come from the germline V gene. Written as DNA, the CDR3 is TGCGCCAGCAGCTTGGCCGTCGGTGTCGACTCCTACGAGCAGTACTTC. This codes for CASSLAVGVDSYEQYF.

This clone showed up just a few times. The chain has TRBV2 and TRBJ1-3, with a tentative D call TRBD1 (5 bases). The CDR3 covers 14 residues. Germline V gene lookup returns CDR1 SNHLY and CDR2 FYNNEI. V lost 3 bases and J lost 11, with 17 bases in between. CDR3 bases: TGTGCCAGCAGTGACCGGCAGGGCGCTCGGCCCATATATTTT. Its translation: CASSDRQGARPIYF.

About this clone: The junction differs from germline at one of its ends, possibly a read error. J is TRBJ1-1 and V is TRBV7-7; D unresolved. The germline V gene encodes CDR1 SSHAT and CDR2 FNYEAQ (reference sequence). The CDR3 is 13 residues long. CDR3 sequence (DNA): TGTGCTAGCAGCTTCGCGATGAACACTGAAGCTTTCTTT. It translates to CASSFAMNTEAFF.

The chain employs TRBV18 and TRBJ1-3; D call uncertain. Trimming pared 0 bases from V and 4 bases from J, leaving 19 bases between. The CDR3 extends over 18 amino acids. The germline V gene has CDR1 KGHSH and CDR2 LQKENI. For the CDR3, the DNA is TGTGCCAGCTCACCACCCGATCGTCCGGATCCTAGAGGAAACACCATATATTTT. It specifies CASSPPDRPDPRGNTIYF.

The V gene is TRBV27, the J gene TRBJ2-5; 8 nucleotides match TRBD2. With V trimmed by 2 bases and J by 5 bases, 4 bases remained unmatched. The CDR3 totals 14 residues. Germline-derived CDR1 and CDR2 are MNHEY and SMNVEV (reference sequence). CDR3 sequence (DNA): TGTGCCAGCAGTTTACGAGCGGGAGAGGAGACCCAGTACTTC. It translates to CASSLRAGEETQYF.

The V call is TRBV28, the J call TRBJ1-1, with a weak D call TRBD1 (5 bases). The CDR3 totals 13 residues. Per the germline V gene, CDR1 is MDHEN and CDR2 is SYDVKM. Trimming took off 4 bases at V and 0 bases at J, with 6 bases between the two ends. CDR3 nucleotides: TGTGCCAGCAGTTCGACAGTGAACACTGAAGCTTTCTTT. This sequence encodes CASSSTVNTEAFF.

The chain uses TRBV7-9 and TRBJ2-1, with D maybe TRBD1 (6 bases). Germline assignment: CDR1 SEHNR and CDR2 FQNEAQ (reference sequence). There are 15 residues in the CDR3. The germline V and J ends were trimmed by 4 bases and 8 bases, with 18 bases remaining between them. The CDR3 reads CASSSFQGRFDEQFF. Here the CDR3 DNA reads TGTGCCAGCAGCTCATTCCAGGGGAGATTCGATGAGCAGTTCTTC.

J is TRBJ2-5 and V is TRBV9, with D maybe TRBD2 (5 bases). Germline V gene data show CDR1 as SGDLS and CDR2 as YYNGEE. The ends were cut back, 0 bases at V and 8 bases at J, with 14 bases in the middle. The CDR3 is 14 amino acids. This CDR3 reads CASSVEGAGGTQYF. CDR3 coding DNA: TGTGCCAGCAGCGTAGAGGGCGCCGGAGGCACCCAGTACTTC.

The gene calls are TRBV19 and TRBJ2-1, with 9 bases lining up with TRBD2. CDR3 length: 15 amino acids. Germline CDR1 is LNHDA and CDR2 is SQIVND (reference sequence). J was trimmed by 0 bases and V by 9 bases; bases with no gene match: 6. CDR3 sequence (DNA): TGTGCCAGCCGGACTAGCGCAAGCTCCTACAATGAGCAGTTCTTC. Protein sequence: CASRTSASSYNEQFF.

The rearrangement links TRBV7-3 to TRBJ1-2; D may be TRBD1 (6 bases). CDR3 length: 12 residues. Trimming took 5 bases from V and 14 from J, leaving 18 bases between them. Germline CDR1 and CDR2: SGHTA and FQGTGA. The CDR3 DNA follows: TGTGCCAGCAGCCGTGGGGCAGGGGTGCTTACCTTC. Amino acids: CASSRGAGVLTF. Based on the CDR3 plus reference TRBV7-3 and TRBJ1-2, the full variable domain is GAGVSQTPSNKVTEKGKYVELRCDPISGHTALYWYRQSLGQGPEFLIYFQGTGAADDSGLPNDRFFAVRPEGSVSTLKIQRTERGDSAVYLCASSRGAGVLTFGSGTRLTVV.

The rearrangement joins TRBV4-1 to TRBJ2-7, with a possible D match to TRBD1 (6 bases). In germline, CDR1 is MGHRA, CDR2 YSYEKL. Between the trimmed V and J ends, which lost 1 base and 2 bases, there was a span of 12 bases. The CDR3 has 15 amino acids. DNA of the CDR3: TGCGCCAGCAGCCAAGTTACCGGACAGCCCTACGAGCAGTACTTC. Protein sequence: CASSQVTGQPYEQYF.

The V call is TRBV6-4, the J call TRBJ2-1, with TRBD1 identical over 8 bases. This CDR3 comprises 15 residues. The germline V gene has CDR1 MRHNA and CDR2 SNTAGT. J lost 2 bases, V lost 2 bases, and 2 bases had no gene match. CDR3 sequence: CASSDEQGAYNEQFF. Written as DNA, the CDR3 is TGTGCCAGCAGTGACGAACAGGGGGCCTACAATGAGCAGTTCTTC.

The chain couples TRBV25-1 to TRBJ2-7; the match to TRBD1 covers 9 bases. V trimming: 6 bases; J trimming: 1 base; junction bases outside the gene matches: 7. Germline V CDR1 and CDR2: MGHDK, SYGVNS. This CDR3 is 15 amino acids long. The CDR3 bases are TGTGCCAGCAGGGGGACAGGGTACGGATCCTACGAGCAGTACTTC. This codes for CASRGTGYGSYEQYF.

The chain combines TRBV28 with TRBJ2-7, with D unclear. CDR1 is MDHEN, CDR2 SYDVKM, per germline. Trimming took 3 bases from V and 2 from J, leaving 5 bases between them. The CDR3 is 12 residues long. CDR3 coding DNA: TGTGCCAGCAGTTTTTCTGCCTACGAGCAGTACTTC. Residues: CASSFSAYEQYF.

This rearrangement joins TRBV4-1 to TRBJ2-5, with a weak D call TRBD2 (5 bases). CDR3 length: 15 residues. CDR1 MGHRA and CDR2 YSYEKL come from the germline V gene. V shed 0 bases and J shed 4 bases, with 12 bases lying between them. CDR3 sequence (DNA): TGCGCCAGCAGCCAAGAGTGGAGGTGGGGAGAGACCCAGTACTTC. Translation: CASSQEWRWGETQYF.